This T cell receptor beta chain is from a study of CD8 T cells in Susac syndrome. While CD8+ and CD4+ T cells were isolated negatively, TEMRA cells were enriched by FACS. An input of about 0.45 to 1 ug of RNA was subjected to reverse transcription using random hexamers. It was immunoSEQ multiplex PCR that amplified TCR beta CDR3 across 54 Vbeta and 13 Jbeta. One entry per CDR3 protein, called by TCRdb with MiXCR from the immunoSEQ multiplex PCR reads. The sample has some 200,000 distinct CDR3 sequences, over 85% seen once. The CDR3 consists of 14 residues. The ends lost 6 bases at V and 3 bases at J; junction bases unmatched: 4. Germline CDR1 and CDR2: DFQATT and SNEGSKA (reference sequence). This clonotype has only one observation.

This chain connects TRBV20-1 to TRBJ2-7, with 14 bases that match TRBD2. The source material was CD4+ T cells from PBMCs. The receptor was isolated from a human donor in good health. CDR3 coding DNA: TGCAGTGCAAGGGGACTAGCGGGGGTCTACGAGCAGTACTTC. Translation gives CSARGLAGVYEQYF.